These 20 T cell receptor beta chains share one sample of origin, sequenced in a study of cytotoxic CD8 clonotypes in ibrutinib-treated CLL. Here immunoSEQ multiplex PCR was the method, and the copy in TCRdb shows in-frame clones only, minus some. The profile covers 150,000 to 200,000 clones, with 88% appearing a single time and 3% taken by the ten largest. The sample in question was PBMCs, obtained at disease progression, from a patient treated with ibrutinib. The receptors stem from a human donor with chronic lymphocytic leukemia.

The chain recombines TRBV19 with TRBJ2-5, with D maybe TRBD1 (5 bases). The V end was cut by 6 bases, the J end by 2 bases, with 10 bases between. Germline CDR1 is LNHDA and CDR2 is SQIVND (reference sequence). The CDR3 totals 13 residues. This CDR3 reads CASRTVGQETQYF. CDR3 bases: TGTGCCAGTAGGACAGTAGGACAAGAGACCCAGTACTTC.

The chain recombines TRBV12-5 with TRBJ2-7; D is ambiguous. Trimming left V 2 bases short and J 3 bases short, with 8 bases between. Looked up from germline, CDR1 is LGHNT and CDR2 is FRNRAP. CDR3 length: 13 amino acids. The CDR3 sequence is CASGLTIYYEQYF. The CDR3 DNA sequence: TGTGCTAGTGGTTTGACTATCTACTACGAGCAGTACTTC.

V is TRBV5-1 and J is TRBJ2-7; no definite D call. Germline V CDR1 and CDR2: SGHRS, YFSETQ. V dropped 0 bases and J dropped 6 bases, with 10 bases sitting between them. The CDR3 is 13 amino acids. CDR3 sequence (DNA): TGCGCCAGCAGCTTGGGGCCCGACGGCGAGCAGTACTTC. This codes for CASSLGPDGEQYF. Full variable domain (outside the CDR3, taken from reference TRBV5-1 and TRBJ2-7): KAGVTQTPRYLIKTRGQQVTLSCSPISGHRSVSWYQQTPGQGLQFLFEYFSETQRNKGNFPGRFSGRQFSNSRSEMNVSTLELGDSALYLCASSLGPDGEQYFGPGTRLTVT.

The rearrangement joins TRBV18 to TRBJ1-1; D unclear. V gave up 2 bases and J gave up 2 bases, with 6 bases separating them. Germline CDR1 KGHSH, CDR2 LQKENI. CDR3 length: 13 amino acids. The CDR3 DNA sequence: TGTGCCAGCTCACCAGCGGCTAACACTGAAGCTTTCTTT. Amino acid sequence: CASSPAANTEAFF.

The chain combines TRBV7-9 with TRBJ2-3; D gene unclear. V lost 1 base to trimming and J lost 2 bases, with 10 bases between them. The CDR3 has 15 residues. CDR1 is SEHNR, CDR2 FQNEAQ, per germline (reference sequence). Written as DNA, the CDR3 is TGTGCCAGCAGCTTAGGTGACCGCGCCACAGATACGCAGTATTTT. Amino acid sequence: CASSLGDRATDTQYF.

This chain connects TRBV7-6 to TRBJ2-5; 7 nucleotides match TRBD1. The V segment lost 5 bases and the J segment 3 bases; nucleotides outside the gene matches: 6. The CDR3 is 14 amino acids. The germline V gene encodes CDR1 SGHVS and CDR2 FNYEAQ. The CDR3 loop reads CASSTGTVKETQYF. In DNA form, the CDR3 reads TGTGCCAGCAGCACCGGGACAGTAAAAGAGACCCAGTACTTC.

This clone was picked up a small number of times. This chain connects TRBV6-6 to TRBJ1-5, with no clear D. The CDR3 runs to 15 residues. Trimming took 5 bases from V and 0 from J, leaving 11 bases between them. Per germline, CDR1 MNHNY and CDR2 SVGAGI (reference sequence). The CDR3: CASSLKGSSNQPQHF. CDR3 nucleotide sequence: TGTGCCAGCAGTCTAAAAGGAAGTAGCAATCAGCCCCAGCATTTT.

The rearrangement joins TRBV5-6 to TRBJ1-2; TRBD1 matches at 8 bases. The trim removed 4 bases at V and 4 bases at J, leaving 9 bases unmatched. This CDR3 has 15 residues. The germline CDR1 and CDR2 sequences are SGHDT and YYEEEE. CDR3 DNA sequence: TGTGCCAGCAGCCCTGGACAGGGTAGGTTCTATGGCTACACCTTC. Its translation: CASSPGQGRFYGYTF.

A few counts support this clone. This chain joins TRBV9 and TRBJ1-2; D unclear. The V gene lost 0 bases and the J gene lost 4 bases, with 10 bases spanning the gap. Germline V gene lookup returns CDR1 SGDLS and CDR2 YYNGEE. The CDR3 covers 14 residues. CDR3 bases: TGTGCCAGCAGCGTAGAGTCCCAAGGCTATGGCTACACCTTC. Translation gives CASSVESQGYGYTF. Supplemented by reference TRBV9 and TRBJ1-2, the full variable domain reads DSGVTQTPKHLITATGQRVTLRCSPRSGDLSVYWYQQSLDQGLQFLIQYYNGEERAKGNILERFSAQQFPDLHSELNLSSLELGDSALYFCASSVESQGYGYTFGSGTRLTVV.

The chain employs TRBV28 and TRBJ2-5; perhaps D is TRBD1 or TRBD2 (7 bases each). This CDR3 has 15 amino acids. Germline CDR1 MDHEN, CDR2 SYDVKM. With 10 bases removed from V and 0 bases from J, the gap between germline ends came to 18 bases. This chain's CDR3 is CATRGGQGNQETQYF. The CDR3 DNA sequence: TGTGCCACCAGGGGGGGGCAGGGGAACCAAGAGACCCAGTACTTC.

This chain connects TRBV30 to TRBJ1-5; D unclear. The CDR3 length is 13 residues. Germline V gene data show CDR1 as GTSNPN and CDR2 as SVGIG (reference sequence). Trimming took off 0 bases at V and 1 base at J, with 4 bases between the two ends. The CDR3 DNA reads TGTGCCTGGAGTGTAAAGAGCAATCAGCCCCAGCATTTT. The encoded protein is CAWSVKSNQPQHF.

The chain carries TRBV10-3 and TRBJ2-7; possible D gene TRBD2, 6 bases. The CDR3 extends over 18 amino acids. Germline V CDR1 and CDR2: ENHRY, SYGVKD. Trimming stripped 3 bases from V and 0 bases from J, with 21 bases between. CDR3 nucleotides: TGTGCCATCAGTGAACGCCTCTGGGCTAGCGAGAGCTCCTACGAGCAGTACTTC. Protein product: CAISERLWASESSYEQYF.

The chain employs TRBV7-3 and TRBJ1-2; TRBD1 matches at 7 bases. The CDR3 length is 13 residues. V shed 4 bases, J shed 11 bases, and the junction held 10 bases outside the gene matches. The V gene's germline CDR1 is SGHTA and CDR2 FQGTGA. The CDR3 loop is CASSSTPTGQYTF. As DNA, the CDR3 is TGTGCCAGCAGCTCTACCCCTACGGGACAGTACACCTTC.

As DNA, the CDR3 is TGCGCCAGCAGCTTCCGGACTAGCGGGCTCTCCTACGAGCAGTACTTC. Translation: CASSFRTSGLSYEQYF. This rearrangement joins TRBV5-1 to TRBJ2-7; 11 nucleotides line up with TRBD2. The CDR3 totals 16 residues. CDR1 and CDR2 (germline): SGHRS, YFSETQ. Trimming removed 2 bases from V and 0 bases from J; junction bases left unmatched: 4.

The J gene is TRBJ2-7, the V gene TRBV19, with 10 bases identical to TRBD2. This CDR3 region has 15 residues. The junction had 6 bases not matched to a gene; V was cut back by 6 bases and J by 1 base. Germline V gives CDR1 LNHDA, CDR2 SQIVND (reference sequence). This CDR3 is CASRTSGIRSYEQYF. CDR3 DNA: TGTGCCAGTAGAACTAGCGGGATACGATCCTACGAGCAGTACTTC. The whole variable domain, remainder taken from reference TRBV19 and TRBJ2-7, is DGGITQSPKYLFRKEGQNVTLSCEQNLNHDAMYWYRQDPGQGLRLIYYSQIVNDFQKGDIAEGYSVSREKKESFPLTVTSAQKNPTAFYLCASRTSGIRSYEQYFGPGTRLTVT.

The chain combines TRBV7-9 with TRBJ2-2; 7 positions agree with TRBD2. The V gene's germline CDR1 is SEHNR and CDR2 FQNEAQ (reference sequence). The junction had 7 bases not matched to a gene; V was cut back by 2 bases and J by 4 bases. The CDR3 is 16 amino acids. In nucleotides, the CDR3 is TGTGCCAGCAGCTTACCTCGGCGGGAGAGCACCGGGGAGCTGTTTTTT. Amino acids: CASSLPRRESTGELFF.

CDR3 residues: CASRKDRGDGYTF. The CDR3 DNA sequence: TGTGCCAGTAGGAAGGACAGGGGAGATGGCTACACCTTC. The chain recombines TRBV19 with TRBJ1-2; 9 nucleotides agree with TRBD1. CDR3 length equals 13 residues. After removal of 6 bases from V and 6 bases from J, the junction contained 5 bases not matched to a gene. Germline-derived CDR1 and CDR2 are LNHDA and SQIVND (reference sequence).

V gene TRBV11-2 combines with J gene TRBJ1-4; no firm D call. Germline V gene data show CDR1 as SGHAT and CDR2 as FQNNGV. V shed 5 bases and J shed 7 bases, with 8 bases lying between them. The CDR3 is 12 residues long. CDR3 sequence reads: CASSPPGEKLFF. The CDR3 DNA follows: TGTGCCAGCAGCCCCCCCGGTGAAAAACTGTTTTTT.

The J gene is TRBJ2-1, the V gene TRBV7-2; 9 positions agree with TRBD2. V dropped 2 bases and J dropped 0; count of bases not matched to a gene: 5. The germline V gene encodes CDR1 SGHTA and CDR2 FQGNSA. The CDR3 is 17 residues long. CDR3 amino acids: CASSLFGLALSYNEQFF. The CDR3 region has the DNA TGTGCCAGCAGCTTATTCGGACTAGCGCTCTCCTACAATGAGCAGTTCTTC.

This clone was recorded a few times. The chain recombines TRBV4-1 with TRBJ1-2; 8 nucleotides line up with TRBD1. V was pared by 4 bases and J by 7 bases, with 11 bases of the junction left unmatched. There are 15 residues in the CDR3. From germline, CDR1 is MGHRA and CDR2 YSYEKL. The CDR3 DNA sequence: TGCGCCAGCAGCCGCGACAGGGGAGTCGCTCGTGGCTACACCTTC. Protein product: CASSRDRGVARGYTF.